One and the same sample provided the 24 T cell receptor beta chains below, sequenced in a study of cytomegalovirus exposure and HLA in healthy donors. PCR amplification relied on 60 Vbeta primers (plus 13 Jbeta primers). Data came from immunoSEQ multiplex PCR; TCRdb stores just in-frame clones and leaves some out. The data contain about 63,000 clones, 73% of them singletons. The sample taken for sequencing was PBMCs. The receptors come from a man aged 45-60 years in good health and CMV-seronegative.

The rearrangement joins TRBV30 to TRBJ1-6; D uncertain. V lost 5 bases to trimming and J lost 5 bases, with 10 bases between them. Germline CDR1 and CDR2: GTSNPN and SVGIG (reference sequence). CDR3 length: 13 amino acids. The CDR3 region is CAWDRVNNSPLHF. Written as DNA, the CDR3 is TGTGCCTGGGACCGGGTGAATAATTCACCCCTCCACTTT.

The DNA of the CDR3 is TGTGCCACCAGCAGTGGGCGGGCGAACACCGGGGAGCTGTTTTTT. This codes for CATSSGRANTGELFF. This chain uses TRBV15 with TRBJ2-2; D perhaps matches TRBD2 (5 bases). In germline, CDR1 is LNHNV, CDR2 YYDKDF (reference sequence). This CDR3 spans 15 amino acids. V was shortened by 3 bases and J by 0 bases, with 8 bases between the two germline ends.

The genes are TRBV11-3 and TRBJ2-3, with 10 bases fitting TRBD2. The CDR3 length is 16 residues. Germline V lookup: CDR1 SGHNT, CDR2 YENEEA. With 5 bases clipped from V and 0 bases from J, the junction kept 5 bases outside the gene matches. The CDR3 coding sequence is TGTGCCAGCAGCGGAGAGCGGGGGGGTAGCACAGATACGCAGTATTTT. Residues: CASSGERGGSTDTQYF.

The CDR3 DNA follows: TGTGCCAGCAGCCTCCGTTTAGGGACTGGGAGAACTCCCTACGAGCAGTACTTC. As protein: CASSLRLGTGRTPYEQYF. The chain combines TRBV7-9 with TRBJ2-7; TRBD2 is a possible D gene (6 bases). CDR3 length: 18 amino acids. In germline, CDR1 is SEHNR, CDR2 FQNEAQ (reference sequence). V gave up 5 bases and J gave up 2 bases, with 25 bases separating them.

This rearrangement joins TRBV10-1 to TRBJ2-4; 7 bases fit TRBD2. This CDR3 has 17 residues. V shed 0 bases and J 9 bases; nucleotides not matched to a gene: 14. From germline, CDR1 is WNHNN and CDR2 SYGVQD (reference sequence). The CDR3 region is CASSESSGIRDYSIQYF. CDR3 sequence (DNA): TGCGCCAGCAGTGAGTCGTCGGGTATCCGGGACTATAGCATTCAGTACTTC.

The CDR3 spells CASSPERGEDQPQHF. In DNA, the CDR3 is TGTGCCAGCAGCCCGGAGCGGGGAGAGGATCAGCCCCAGCATTTT. The chain combines TRBV7-2 with TRBJ1-5; no firm D call. The CDR3 is 15 amino acids. V shed 5 bases and J shed 5 bases, with 16 bases lying between them. The germline V gene encodes CDR1 SGHTA and CDR2 FQGNSA. Complete variable domain (other parts from reference TRBV7-2 and TRBJ1-5): GAGVSQSPSNKVTEKGKDVELRCDPISGHTALYWYRQSLGQGLEFLIYFQGNSAPDKSGLPSDRFSAERTGGSVSTLTIQRTQQEDSAVYLCASSPERGEDQPQHFGDGTRLSIL.

The chain has TRBV2 and TRBJ2-7; D unclear. The germline V gene has CDR1 SNHLY and CDR2 FYNNEI. V was cut by 8 bases and J by 11 bases, with 13 bases left in between. This CDR3 region has 10 residues. The CDR3 protein is CASVGNLEYF. The CDR3 DNA reads as TGTGCCAGCGTTGGCAATTTGGAGTACTTC.

The chain is built from TRBV5-1 and TRBJ2-1; 11 positions match TRBD2. J gave up 9 bases and V 4 bases, and 15 bases lay outside the gene matches. Germline V gene sequence: CDR1 SGHRS, CDR2 YFSETQ. The CDR3 has 17 amino acids. Here the CDR3 DNA reads TGCGCCAGCAGCCGAACGATAGCGGGGGGGCTTCACGGTGAGCAGTTCTTC. Translation gives CASSRTIAGGLHGEQFF.

The chain is built from TRBV18 and TRBJ1-6; no clear D. Trimming removed 8 bases from V and 6 bases from J, with 14 bases in between. The CDR3 is 14 residues long. CDR1 and CDR2 from the germline V gene are KGHSH and LQKENI. CDR3 nucleotides: TGTGCCAGCAAAAATGCGGTCTCTAATTCACCCCTCCACTTT. Translating it yields CASKNAVSNSPLHF.

With respect to this clone: At one boundary the junction diverges from the germline segment, which might be a read error. The chain recombines TRBV27 with TRBJ1-1; no clear D. The V gene's germline CDR1 is MNHEY and CDR2 SMNVEV (reference sequence). The CDR3 sequence is 12 residues long. CDR3 in amino acids: CASRRTNSEAFF. The CDR3 DNA sequence: TGTGCCAGCAGACGAACGAACAGTGAAGCTTTCTTT.

The rearrangement joins TRBV30 to TRBJ1-2; D is perhaps TRBD1 (5 bases). This CDR3 is 13 amino acids long. Trimming pared 1 base from V and 2 bases from J, leaving 8 bases between. Germline CDR1 is GTSNPN and CDR2 is SVGIG (reference sequence). In nucleotides, the CDR3 is TGTGCCTGGAGTGGTGGACACAACTATGGCTACACCTTC. This translates into CAWSGGHNYGYTF.

The rearrangement links TRBV19 to TRBJ1-5; no clear D gene. V lost 3 bases, J lost 4 bases, and 10 bases lay in between. The CDR3 length is 14 residues. Germline assignment: CDR1 LNHDA and CDR2 SQIVND (reference sequence). The CDR3 loop is CASSIGGFNQPQHF. CDR3 nucleotide sequence: TGTGCCAGTAGTATCGGCGGCTTTAATCAGCCCCAGCATTTT.

This sequence joins TRBV11-2 and TRBJ1-2; 8 bases line up with TRBD1. The CDR3 spans 14 residues. Germline V gene data show CDR1 as SGHAT and CDR2 as FQNNGV. Losses at the gene ends were 5 bases for V and 8 bases for J; bases not matched to a gene: 10. DNA for the CDR3: TGTGCCAGCAGCCCATTGGACAGGGCGGGGGGCTACACCTTC. Amino acid sequence: CASSPLDRAGGYTF.

The chain recombines TRBV19 with TRBJ1-2; D perhaps matches TRBD1 (5 bases). This CDR3 contains 14 residues. Germline V gene data show CDR1 as LNHDA and CDR2 as SQIVND (reference sequence). Trimming shortened V by 3 bases and J by 7 bases, and 15 bases separated the two germline ends. The CDR3 sequence: CASSIRGRESGYTF. CDR3 DNA sequence: TGTGCCAGTAGTATTAGGGGCAGGGAATCTGGCTACACCTTC.

The chain employs TRBV7-9 and TRBJ2-7; TRBD1 might be the D (6 bases). This CDR3 has 17 amino acids. Germline assignment: CDR1 SEHNR and CDR2 FQNEAQ (reference sequence). V lost 7 bases to trimming and J lost 3 bases, with 25 bases between them. CDR3 coding DNA: TGTGCCAGCAACATATTCACTACGACAGGAGTCTACTACGAGCAGTACTTC. Translating gives CASNIFTTTGVYYEQYF.

V gene TRBV9 combines with J gene TRBJ2-1; 8 bases are shared with TRBD2. The CDR3 length is 16 residues. The ends lost 4 bases at V and 4 bases at J; junction bases unmatched: 10. The germline gives CDR1 SGDLS, CDR2 YYNGEE. CDR3 amino acids: CASSPGGGPLYNEQFF. The CDR3 coding sequence is TGTGCCAGCAGCCCCGGGGGGGGGCCATTATACAATGAGCAGTTCTTC.

This clone was observed a few times. The CDR3 region is CASSRGGGSHEQYF. Written as DNA, the CDR3 is TGTGCCAGCAGCCGAGGGGGGGGGTCCCACGAGCAGTACTTC. The rearrangement links TRBV6-5 to TRBJ2-7; D possibly corresponds to TRBD2 (7 bases). The ends were cut back, 6 bases at V and 5 bases at J, with 17 bases in the middle. Germline V gives CDR1 MNHEY, CDR2 SVGAGI. There are 14 residues in the CDR3.

Only a few counts were recorded for this clone. Sequence at one end of the junction differs from germline and may be a read error. V is TRBV7-7 and J is TRBJ2-3, with TRBD1 matching over 7 bases. CDR1 is SSHAT and CDR2 is FNYEAQ in the germline V gene (reference sequence). The CDR3 consists of 16 residues. The CDR3 DNA reads as TGTGCTAGCAGCTTAGGGGTAGGGGGCGAAACAGATACGCAGTATTTT. Its protein product is CASSLGVGGETDTQYF.

This rearrangement joins TRBV30 to TRBJ1-3; D possibly corresponds to TRBD1 (6 bases). The length of the CDR3 is 14 residues. Germline lookup yields CDR1 GTSNPN and CDR2 SVGIG (reference sequence). Trimming cost V 0 bases and J 3 bases, with 9 bases left between them. DNA for the CDR3: TGTGCCTGGAGTGTCAGGGGAAATGGAAACACCATATATTTT. It yields the protein CAWSVRGNGNTIYF.

J is TRBJ2-3 and V is TRBV2; 8 bases map to TRBD2. Germline CDR1 is SNHLY and CDR2 is FYNNEI. With V trimmed by 8 bases and J by 1 base, 5 bases remained unmatched. There are 14 residues in the CDR3. In DNA, the CDR3 is TGTGCCAGCTCTCTAGCGGGCGGCACAGATACGCAGTATTTT. This codes for CASSLAGGTDTQYF.

This chain connects TRBV10-3 to TRBJ1-5; 11 bases align to TRBD1. The CDR3 sequence is 18 residues long. V shed 0 bases and J 6 bases; nucleotides not matched to a gene: 10. The germline V gene has CDR1 ENHRY and CDR2 SYGVKD. CDR3 amino acids: CAISESIVGTGGSQPQHF. The DNA for the CDR3 is TGTGCCATCAGTGAGTCGATCGTAGGGACAGGGGGTAGTCAGCCCCAGCATTTT.

The chain couples TRBV7-6 to TRBJ1-2; no clear D. This CDR3 contains 18 residues. The V end lost 1 base, the J end lost 8 bases, and 26 bases lay between the germline ends. Germline V gene data show CDR1 as SGHVS and CDR2 as FNYEAQ. CDR3: CASSLVVSGRTELRGYTF. The CDR3 DNA reads as TGTGCCAGCAGCTTAGTAGTGAGTGGGCGTACAGAATTAAGGGGCTACACCTTC.

CDR3 loop: CASSAGATYEQYF. Written as DNA, the CDR3 is TGTGCCAGCAGTGCCGGAGCCACCTACGAGCAGTACTTC. The V and J genes are TRBV6-1 and TRBJ2-7; D is undetermined. The CDR3 runs 13 residues. Germline assignment: CDR1 MNHNS and CDR2 SASEGT. The V and J ends lost 4 bases and 2 bases respectively, with 9 bases between them.

The gene calls are TRBV5-6 and TRBJ2-6; no definite D call. Per germline, CDR1 SGHDT and CDR2 YYEEEE. V was cut by 4 bases and J by 4 bases, with 6 bases left in between. This CDR3 contains 13 residues. In DNA form, the CDR3 reads TGTGCCAGCAGCCCCTTCGGGGCCAACGTCCTGACTTTC. It specifies CASSPFGANVLTF.